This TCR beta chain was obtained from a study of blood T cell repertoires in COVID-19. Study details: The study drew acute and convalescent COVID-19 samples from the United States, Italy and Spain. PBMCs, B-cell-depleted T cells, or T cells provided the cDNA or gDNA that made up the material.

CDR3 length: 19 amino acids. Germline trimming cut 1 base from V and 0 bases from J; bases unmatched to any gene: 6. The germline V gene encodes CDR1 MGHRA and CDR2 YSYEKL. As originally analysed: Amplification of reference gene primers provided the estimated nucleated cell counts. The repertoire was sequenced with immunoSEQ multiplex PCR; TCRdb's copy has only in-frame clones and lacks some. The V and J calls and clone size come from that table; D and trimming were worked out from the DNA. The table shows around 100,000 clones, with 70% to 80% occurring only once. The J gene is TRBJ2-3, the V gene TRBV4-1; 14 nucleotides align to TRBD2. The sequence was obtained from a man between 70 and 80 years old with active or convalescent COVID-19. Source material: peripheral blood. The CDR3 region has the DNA TGCGCCAGCAGCCAAGGGCGGACTAGCGGGAGGCAGAGCACAGATACGCAGTATTTT. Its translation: CASSQGRTSGRQSTDTQYF.